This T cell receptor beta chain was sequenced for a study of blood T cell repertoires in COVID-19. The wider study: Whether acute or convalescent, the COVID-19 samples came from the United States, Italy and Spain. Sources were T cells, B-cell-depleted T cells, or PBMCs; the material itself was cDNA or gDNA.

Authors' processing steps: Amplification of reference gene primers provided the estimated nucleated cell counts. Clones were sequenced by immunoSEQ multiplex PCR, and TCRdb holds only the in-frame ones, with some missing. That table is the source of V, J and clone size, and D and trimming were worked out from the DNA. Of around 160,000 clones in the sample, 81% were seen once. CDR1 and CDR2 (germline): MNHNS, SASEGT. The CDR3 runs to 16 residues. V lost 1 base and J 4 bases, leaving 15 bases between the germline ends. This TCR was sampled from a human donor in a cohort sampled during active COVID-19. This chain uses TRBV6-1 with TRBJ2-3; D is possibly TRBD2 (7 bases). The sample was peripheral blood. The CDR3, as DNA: TGTGCCAGCAGTGAAGTGGGTGGGGGGGCCGCAGATACGCAGTATTTT. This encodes CASSEVGGGAADTQYF.